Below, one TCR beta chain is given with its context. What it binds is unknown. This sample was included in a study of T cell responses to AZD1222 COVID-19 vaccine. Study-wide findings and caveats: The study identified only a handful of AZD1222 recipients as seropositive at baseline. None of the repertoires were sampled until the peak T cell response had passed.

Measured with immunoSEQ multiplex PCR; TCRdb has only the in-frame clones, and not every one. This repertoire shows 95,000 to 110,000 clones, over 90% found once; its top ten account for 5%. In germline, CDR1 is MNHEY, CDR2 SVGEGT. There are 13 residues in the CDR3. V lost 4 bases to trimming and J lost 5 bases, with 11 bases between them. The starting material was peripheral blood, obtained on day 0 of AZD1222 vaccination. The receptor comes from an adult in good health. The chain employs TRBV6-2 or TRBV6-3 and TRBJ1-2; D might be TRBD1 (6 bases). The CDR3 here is CASSLTGLYGYTF. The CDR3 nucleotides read TGTGCCAGCAGTTTAACAGGGCTTTATGGCTACACCTTC.